The rows below give T cell receptor beta chains drawn from one sample of a study of blood T cell repertoires in COVID-19. Sequencing used immunoSEQ multiplex PCR; TCRdb keeps in-frame clones, though not all of them. The top ten clones hold 43% of a sample with approximately 64,000 clones, about nine tenths of them seen once. Sequenced input: peripheral blood. These receptors all stem from a woman aged 55 to 70 with COVID-19, enrolled during active disease. The CDR3 runs from the conserved cysteine through the conserved F or W. D genes are given only for firm matches. A clone size is listed for some rows: how often the clone was seen (once, few, many), or a class if it is expanded.

D,size,V,J,CDR3,DNA
-,-,TRBV5-1,TRBJ2-5,CASAKGETQYF,TGCGCCAGCGCCAAGGGGGAGACCCAGTACTTC
TRBD2,-,TRBV2,TRBJ2-5,CASSDGLAGGGETQYF,TGTGCCAGCAGTGACGGACTAGCGGGAGGGGGAGAGACCCAGTACTTC
-,-,TRBV7-2,TRBJ1-2,CASSLAGVPNYGYTF,TGTGCCAGCAGCTTAGCTGGAGTTCCCAACTATGGCTACACCTTC
-,-,TRBV19,TRBJ1-5,CASSSGNQPQHF,TGTGCCAGTAGTTCGGGGAATCAGCCCCAGCATTTT
TRBD1,-,TRBV4-1,TRBJ1-6,CASSSPGTGNSPLHF,TGCGCCAGCAGCAGCCCCGGGACAGGTAATTCACCCCTCCACTTT
TRBD2,once,TRBV4-3,TRBJ2-7,CASSRAPGGEQYF,TGCGCCAGCAGCCGGGCCCCGGGGGGCGAGCAGTACTTC
TRBD1,once,TRBV6-1,TRBJ2-7,CASSEVGTGTYEQYF,TGTGCCAGCAGTGAAGTGGGGACAGGTACCTACGAGCAGTACTTC
-,-,TRBV11-3,TRBJ2-7,CASSSRGSYEQYF,TGTGCCAGCAGCTCTCGGGGGTCCTACGAGCAGTACTTC
TRBD1,-,TRBV30,TRBJ2-7,CAWSRPRTGQGANEQYF,TGTGCCTGGAGCCGACCCCGAACGGGACAGGGGGCGAACGAGCAGTACTTC
TRBD1,-,TRBV3-1/TRBV3-2,TRBJ1-2,CASSQTPQGGPNYGYTF,TGTGCCAGCAGCCAAACTCCCCAGGGGGGACCTAACTATGGCTACACCTTC
-,-,TRBV2,TRBJ2-5,CASSEALRQGGKTQYF,TGTGCCAGCAGTGAAGCGCTTCGGCAGGGGGGCAAGACCCAGTACTTC